The 21 T cell receptor beta chains below all came from one sample that was sequenced in a study of blood T cell repertoires in COVID-19. Measured with immunoSEQ multiplex PCR; TCRdb has only the in-frame clones, and not every one. The repertoire includes 150,000 to 200,000 clones, 75% to 90% of them detected once, and approximately 10% sits in the top ten. Sequencing was carried out using peripheral blood. These receptor sequences come from a human donor in a cohort sampled during active COVID-19.

As concerns this clone: The junction departs from the called germline gene at one end, perhaps through a read error. The chain joins TRBV6-1 to TRBJ1-2; D gene uncertain. Germline V CDR1 and CDR2: MNHNS, SASEGT. The CDR3 length is 14 residues. Here the CDR3 reads CASNEGLVNYGYTF. CDR3 DNA sequence: TGTGCCAGCAATGAAGGTTTAGTTAACTATGGCTACACCTTC.

V is TRBV10-1 and J is TRBJ2-5; 7 bases are a match to TRBD1. The length of the CDR3 is 14 residues. Unmatched junction bases numbered 2, after V lost 2 bases and J lost 2 bases. Germline V lookup: CDR1 WNHNN, CDR2 SYGVQD (reference sequence). The CDR3 reads CASSETTGQETQYF. The DNA of the CDR3 is TGCGCCAGCAGTGAGACGACAGGGCAAGAGACCCAGTACTTC.

The chain employs TRBV18 and TRBJ1-3, with TRBD1 matching 9 bases. The V gene's germline CDR1 is KGHSH and CDR2 LQKENI. The CDR3 spans 16 residues. V shed 2 bases and J 2 bases; nucleotides not matched to a gene: 4. The CDR3 sequence is CASSPDTGGPGNTIYF. CDR3 nucleotides: TGTGCCAGCTCACCAGATACAGGGGGCCCTGGAAACACCATATATTTT. Drawing the rest from reference TRBV18 and TRBJ1-3, the complete variable domain is NAGVMQNPRHLVRRRGQEARLRCSPMKGHSHVYWYRQLPEEGLKFMVYLQKENIIDESGMPKERFSAEFPKEGPSILRIQQVVRGDSAAYFCASSPDTGGPGNTIYFGEGSWLTVV.

The rearrangement links TRBV28 to TRBJ1-2; D not certain. This CDR3 has 13 residues. Trimming shortened V by 6 bases and J by 8 bases, and 16 bases separated the two germline ends. Germline CDR1 reads MDHEN; CDR2 reads SYDVKM. CDR3 sequence: CASRRSGLGGYTF. In nucleotides, the CDR3 is TGTGCCAGCAGGAGGAGCGGCTTAGGGGGCTACACCTTC.

This clone is a singleton in its sample. The chain combines TRBV27 with TRBJ2-3, with 10 nucleotides matching TRBD2. The CDR3 consists of 16 residues. Per germline, CDR1 MNHEY and CDR2 SMNVEV (reference sequence). V lost 3 bases, J lost 3 bases, and 6 bases stayed unmatched. The CDR3 spells CASSFVAGGITDTQYF. The CDR3 bases are TGTGCCAGCAGTTTTGTAGCGGGAGGTATAACAGATACGCAGTATTTT.

The chain has TRBV4-1 and TRBJ2-7; TRBD1 agrees at 7 bases. This CDR3 region has 14 residues. The germline V gene has CDR1 MGHRA and CDR2 YSYEKL. Trimming at V came to 6 bases and at J to 0 bases, leaving 5 bases not matched to a gene. The CDR3 region is CASRGTAASYEQYF. Written as DNA, the CDR3 is TGCGCCAGCAGGGGGACAGCCGCCTCCTACGAGCAGTACTTC.

The rearrangement joins TRBV30 to TRBJ1-2, with TRBD1 identical over 8 bases. Germline V gene sequence: CDR1 GTSNPN, CDR2 SVGIG (reference sequence). The CDR3 contains 13 residues. The V and J ends lost 3 bases and 4 bases, in that order; junction bases with no gene match: 4. Here the CDR3 reads CAWSRQGIYGYTF. CDR3 DNA: TGTGCCTGGAGCCGACAGGGGATCTATGGCTACACCTTC.

J is TRBJ2-5 and V is TRBV9; the match to TRBD1 covers 8 bases. The germline V gene encodes CDR1 SGDLS and CDR2 YYNGEE. This CDR3 contains 15 residues. Unmatched junction bases numbered 9, after V lost 4 bases and J lost 4 bases. Here the CDR3 DNA reads TGTGCCAGCAGCTCTCAGGGGGCGGTCTCAGAGACCCAGTACTTC. Encoded protein: CASSSQGAVSETQYF.

The chain links TRBV18 to TRBJ1-1; D remains ambiguous. Germline V gene sequence: CDR1 KGHSH, CDR2 LQKENI. The germline V and J ends were trimmed by 3 bases and 7 bases, with 15 bases remaining between them. The CDR3 runs to 14 residues. The CDR3 nucleotides read TGTGCCAGCTCACCGCCCACCGTATCAGTTGAAGCTTTCTTT. Protein product: CASSPPTVSVEAFF.

Only one count was recorded for this clone. This chain links TRBV30 with TRBJ1-5; no reliable D call. V was clipped by 0 bases and J by 0 bases, with 3 bases between them. Germline CDR1 GTSNPN, CDR2 SVGIG (reference sequence). This CDR3 contains 13 residues. The CDR3, as DNA: TGTGCCTGGAGTGTTAATAGCAATCAGCCCCAGCATTTT. As protein: CAWSVNSNQPQHF.

The gene calls are TRBV5-1 and TRBJ2-3; the match to TRBD2 covers 9 bases. This CDR3 is built from 16 residues. Germline lookup yields CDR1 SGHRS and CDR2 YFSETQ. V trimming: 4 bases; J trimming: 5 bases; junction bases outside the gene matches: 11. The CDR3 sequence is CASSLIAGAEGDTQYF. Here the CDR3 DNA reads TGCGCCAGCAGCCTGATAGCGGGGGCGGAAGGAGATACGCAGTATTTT. The complete variable domain, with remaining parts taken from reference TRBV5-1 and TRBJ2-3, reads KAGVTQTPRYLIKTRGQQVTLSCSPISGHRSVSWYQQTPGQGLQFLFEYFSETQRNKGNFPGRFSGRQFSNSRSEMNVSTLELGDSALYLCASSLIAGAEGDTQYFGPGTRLTVL.

The rearrangement joins TRBV6-5 to TRBJ1-6; D is perhaps TRBD1 (6 bases). The CDR3 runs 13 residues. V was clipped by 4 bases and J by 9 bases, with 10 bases between them. CDR1 and CDR2 (germline): MNHEY, SVGAGI. CDR3 sequence: CASSFGQTSPLHF. DNA for the CDR3: TGTGCCAGCAGTTTCGGACAGACTTCACCCCTCCACTTT.

The V call is TRBV9, the J call TRBJ2-3; D may be TRBD2 (6 bases). The CDR3 length is 16 residues. Germline V gene lookup returns CDR1 SGDLS and CDR2 YYNGEE. The ends were cut back, 0 bases at V and 2 bases at J, with 13 bases in the middle. Here the CDR3 reads CASSVDGLKATDTQYF. The CDR3 region has the DNA TGTGCCAGCAGCGTAGACGGACTAAAGGCCACAGATACGCAGTATTTT.

The chain combines TRBV4-3 with TRBJ2-5; 8 bases match TRBD2. Per the germline V gene, CDR1 is LGHNA and CDR2 is YSLEER. After removal of 0 bases from V and 5 bases from J, the junction contained 5 bases not matched to a gene. The length of the CDR3 is 15 residues. The CDR3 sequence is CASSQESPGGETQYF. As DNA, the CDR3 is TGCGCCAGCAGCCAAGAGAGTCCGGGGGGGGAGACCCAGTACTTC.

About this clone itself: Relative to the germline gene, one junction end is altered; a read error may explain this. The chain combines TRBV7-7 with TRBJ2-1; 8 bases fit TRBD1. The germline CDR1 and CDR2 sequences are SSHAT and FNYEAQ (reference sequence). The CDR3 is 15 amino acids. CDR3 coding DNA: TGTGCTAGCAGCTCAGGACAGGGCCCAGGGAATGAGCAGTTCTTC. It translates to CASSSGQGPGNEQFF.

This clone was seen a few times. The chain employs TRBV4-3 and TRBJ2-1; 12 bases align to TRBD2. This CDR3 has 17 amino acids. Germline trimming cut 0 bases from V and 3 bases from J; bases unmatched to any gene: 3. CDR1 is LGHNA, CDR2 YSLEER, per germline. The CDR3 protein is CASSQETSGGYYNEQFF. CDR3 nucleotide sequence: TGCGCCAGCAGCCAAGAAACTAGCGGGGGGTACTACAATGAGCAGTTCTTC.

The chain employs TRBV19 and TRBJ2-1, with 8 bases aligning to TRBD2. Losses at the gene ends were 4 bases for V and 0 bases for J; bases not matched to a gene: 2. CDR1 and CDR2 from the germline V gene are LNHDA and SQIVND (reference sequence). The CDR3 contains 15 residues. Here the CDR3 reads CASSSGRTSYNEQFF. The CDR3 DNA is TGTGCCAGTAGTAGCGGGAGGACCTCCTACAATGAGCAGTTCTTC.

This chain connects TRBV9 to TRBJ1-1; 7 positions match TRBD1. J was trimmed by 5 bases and V by 3 bases; bases with no gene match: 7. CDR3 length equals 14 residues. CDR1 is SGDLS, CDR2 YYNGEE, per germline. The CDR3: CASSAQGVGTEAFF. CDR3 DNA: TGTGCCAGCAGCGCCCAGGGGGTCGGGACTGAAGCTTTCTTT. Together with reference TRBV9 and TRBJ1-1, the CDR3 gives the full variable domain: DSGVTQTPKHLITATGQRVTLRCSPRSGDLSVYWYQQSLDQGLQFLIQYYNGEERAKGNILERFSAQQFPDLHSELNLSSLELGDSALYFCASSAQGVGTEAFFGQGTRLTVV.

V gene TRBV6-2 or TRBV6-3 combines with J gene TRBJ1-2; the match to TRBD1 covers 7 bases. After removal of 5 bases from V and 0 bases from J, the junction contained 3 bases not matched to a gene. Germline CDR1 MNHEY, CDR2 SVGEGT. This CDR3 spans 14 amino acids. The CDR3 loop reads CASSRTGPNYGYTF. The CDR3 nucleotides read TGTGCCAGCAGTCGGACAGGCCCTAACTATGGCTACACCTTC.

The J gene is TRBJ2-2, the V gene TRBV7-8; TRBD1 aligns across 9 bases. Germline V lookup: CDR1 SGHVS, CDR2 FQNEAQ. The CDR3 is 16 residues long. The J segment lost 8 bases and the V segment lost 5 bases, leaving 12 bases of the junction unmatched. The CDR3 loop reads CASSPTRQGVVGELFF. In DNA, the CDR3 is TGTGCCAGCAGCCCCACGCGACAGGGGGTGGTAGGGGAGCTGTTTTTT.

The rearrangement uses TRBV29-1 and TRBJ2-2; 7 nucleotides line up with TRBD1. The V and J ends lost 7 bases and 4 bases, in that order; junction bases with no gene match: 6. Germline V CDR1 and CDR2: SQVTM, ANQGSEA. This CDR3 has 13 amino acids. The CDR3 DNA follows: TGCAGCGCGGACAGGACCTCCACCGGGGAGCTGTTTTTT. Translated, it gives CSADRTSTGELFF.